The clone carrying this T cell receptor beta chain was seen many times. Its antigen is as yet unknown. This entry is derived from a study of T cells after yellow fever vaccination. Turning to the study itself: The authors prepared low-cell-number fractions using SMART-Seq v4 Ultra Low Input. Study findings and constraints: Of the clonotypes, a small share occurred in both CD4 and CD8 compartments.

In making TCR cDNA, 5'RACE template switching added a universal primer site and UMIs to it. MiXCR, applied by TCRdb to the 5' RACE reads, yields one record per CDR3 protein. Seen here are 25,000 to 35,000 distinct CDR3 sequences, 3.5% to 5% observed once, and the top ten hold 40% to 55%. Losses at the gene ends were 5 bases for V and 4 bases for J; bases not matched to a gene: 8. In germline, CDR1 is SQVTM, CDR2 ANQGSEA. CDR3 size: 14 residues. The chain combines TRBV29-1 with TRBJ1-5; 7 bases line up with TRBD1. The input for sequencing was CD8+ T cells sorted from PBMCs, taken 5 days after the yellow fever booster vaccination. The clonotype was recovered from a man aged 30-40 years who received the YFV17D yellow fever vaccine. This chain's CDR3 is CSVITGVGNQPQHF. Written as DNA, the CDR3 is TGCAGCGTTATAACAGGGGTAGGGAATCAGCCCCAGCATTTT.